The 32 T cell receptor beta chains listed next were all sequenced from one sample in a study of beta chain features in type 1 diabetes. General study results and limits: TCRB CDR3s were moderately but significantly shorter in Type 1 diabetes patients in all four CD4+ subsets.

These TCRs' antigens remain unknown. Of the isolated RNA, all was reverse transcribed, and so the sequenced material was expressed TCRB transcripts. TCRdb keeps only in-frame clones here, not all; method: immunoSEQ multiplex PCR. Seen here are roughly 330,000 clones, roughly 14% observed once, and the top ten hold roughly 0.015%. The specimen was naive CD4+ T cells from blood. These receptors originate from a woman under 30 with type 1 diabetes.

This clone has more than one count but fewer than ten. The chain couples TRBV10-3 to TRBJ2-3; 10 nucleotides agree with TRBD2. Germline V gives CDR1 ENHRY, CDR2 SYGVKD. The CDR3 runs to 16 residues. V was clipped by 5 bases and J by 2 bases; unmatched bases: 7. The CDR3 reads CAISSLAGVNTDTQYF. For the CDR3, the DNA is TGTGCCATCAGTAGCCTAGCGGGAGTGAACACAGATACGCAGTATTTT.

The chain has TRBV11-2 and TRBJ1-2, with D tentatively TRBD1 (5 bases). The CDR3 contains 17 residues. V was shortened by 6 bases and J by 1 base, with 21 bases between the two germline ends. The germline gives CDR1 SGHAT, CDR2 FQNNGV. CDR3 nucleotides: TGTGCCAGCAGACCCGGAAGGGGAAAAAGCCTTAACTATGGCTACACCTTC. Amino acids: CASRPGRGKSLNYGYTF. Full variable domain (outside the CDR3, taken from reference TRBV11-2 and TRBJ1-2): EAGVAQSPRYKIIEKRQSVAFWCNPISGHATLYWYQQILGQGPKLLIQFQNNGVVDDSQLPKDRFSAERLKGVDSTLKIQPAKLEDSAVYLCASRPGRGKSLNYGYTFGSGTRLTVV.

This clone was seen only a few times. CDR3 coding DNA: TGCGCCAGCAGTTCCGGACTAGCGGGAGAGTTCGAGCAGTACGTC. Amino acids: CASSSGLAGEFEQYV. The genes are TRBV5-1 and TRBJ2-7; 13 bases match TRBD2. The J segment lost 6 bases and the V segment lost 5 bases, leaving 8 bases of the junction unmatched. The CDR3 loop spans 15 amino acids. The germline CDR1 and CDR2 sequences are SGHRS and YFSETQ.

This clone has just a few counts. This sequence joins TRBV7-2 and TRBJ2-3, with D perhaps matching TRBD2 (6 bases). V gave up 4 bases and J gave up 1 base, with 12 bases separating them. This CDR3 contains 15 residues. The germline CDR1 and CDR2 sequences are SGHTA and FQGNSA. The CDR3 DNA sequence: TGTGCCAGCAGCTCCTCGGGACTCGGCACAGATACGCAGTATTTT. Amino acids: CASSSSGLGTDTQYF.

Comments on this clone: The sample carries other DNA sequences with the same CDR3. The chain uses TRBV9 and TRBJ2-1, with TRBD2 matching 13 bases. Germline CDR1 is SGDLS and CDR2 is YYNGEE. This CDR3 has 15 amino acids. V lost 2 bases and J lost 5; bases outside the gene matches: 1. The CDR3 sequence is CASSVGLAGDNEQFF. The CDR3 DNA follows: TGTGCCAGCAGCGTTGGACTAGCGGGAGACAATGAGCAGTTCTTC.

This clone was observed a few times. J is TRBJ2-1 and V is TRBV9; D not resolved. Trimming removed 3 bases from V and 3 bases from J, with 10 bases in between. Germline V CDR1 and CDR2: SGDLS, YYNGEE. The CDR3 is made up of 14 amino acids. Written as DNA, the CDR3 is TGTGCCAGCAGCGCCCCCCTCCGCTACAATGAGCAGTTCTTC. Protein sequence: CASSAPLRYNEQFF.

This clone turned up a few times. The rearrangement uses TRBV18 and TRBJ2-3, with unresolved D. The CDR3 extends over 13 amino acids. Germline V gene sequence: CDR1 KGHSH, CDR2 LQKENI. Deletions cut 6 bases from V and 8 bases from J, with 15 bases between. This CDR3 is CASSFAVVGTQYF. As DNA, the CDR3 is TGTGCCAGCTCCTTCGCGGTAGTGGGTACGCAGTATTTT.

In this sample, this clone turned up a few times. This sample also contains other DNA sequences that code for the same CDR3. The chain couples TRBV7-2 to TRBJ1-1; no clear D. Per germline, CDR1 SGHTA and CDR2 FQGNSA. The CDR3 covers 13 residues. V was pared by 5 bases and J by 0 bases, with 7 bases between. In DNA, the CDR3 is TGTGCCAGCAGCCCTGAGATGAACACTGAAGCTTTCTTT. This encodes CASSPEMNTEAFF. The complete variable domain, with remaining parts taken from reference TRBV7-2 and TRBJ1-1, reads GAGVSQSPSNKVTEKGKDVELRCDPISGHTALYWYRQSLGQGLEFLIYFQGNSAPDKSGLPSDRFSAERTGGSVSTLTIQRTQQEDSAVYLCASSPEMNTEAFFGQGTRLTVV.

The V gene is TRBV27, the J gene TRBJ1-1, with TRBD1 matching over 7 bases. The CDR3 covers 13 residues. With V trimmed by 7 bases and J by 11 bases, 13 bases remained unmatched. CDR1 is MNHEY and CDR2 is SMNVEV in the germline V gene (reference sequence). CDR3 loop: CASKSTHRGRAFF. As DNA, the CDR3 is TGTGCCAGCAAATCAACCCACAGGGGCAGGGCTTTCTTT.

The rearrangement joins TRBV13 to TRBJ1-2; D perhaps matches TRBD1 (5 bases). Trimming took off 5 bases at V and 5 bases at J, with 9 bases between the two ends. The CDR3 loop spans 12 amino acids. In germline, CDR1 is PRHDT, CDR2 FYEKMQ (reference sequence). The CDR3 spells CASSPGGYGYTF. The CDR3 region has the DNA TGTGCCAGCAGCCCGGGGGGTTATGGCTACACCTTC.

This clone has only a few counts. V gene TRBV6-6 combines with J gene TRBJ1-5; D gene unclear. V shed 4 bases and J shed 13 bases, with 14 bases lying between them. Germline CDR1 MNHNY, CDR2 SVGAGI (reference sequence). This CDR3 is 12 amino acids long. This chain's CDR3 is CASSSVRVTQHF. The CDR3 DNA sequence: TGTGCCAGCAGTTCCGTCCGGGTAACTCAGCATTTT.

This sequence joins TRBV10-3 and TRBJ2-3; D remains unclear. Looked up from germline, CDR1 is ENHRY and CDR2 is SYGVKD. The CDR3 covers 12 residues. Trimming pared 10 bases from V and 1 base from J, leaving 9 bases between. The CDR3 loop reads CATHEGTDTQYF. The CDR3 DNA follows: TGTGCCACCCACGAGGGCACAGATACGCAGTATTTT.

The CDR3 DNA reads as TGTGCCAGCAGTGCCCGGGGGACTGAAGCTTTCTTT. This translates into CASSARGTEAFF. The chain links TRBV2 to TRBJ1-1, with TRBD1 as a possible D gene (5 bases). V was clipped by 4 bases and J by 5 bases, with 8 bases between them. Germline lookup yields CDR1 SNHLY and CDR2 FYNNEI. The CDR3 extends over 12 amino acids.

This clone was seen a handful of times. CDR3 loop: CASSRAGASDTQYF. The CDR3 coding sequence is TGTGCCAGCAGCCGAGCGGGAGCGTCAGATACGCAGTATTTT. V is TRBV28 and J is TRBJ2-3; the match to TRBD2 covers 8 bases. V shed 6 bases, J shed 4 bases, and the junction held 6 bases outside the gene matches. Looked up from germline, CDR1 is MDHEN and CDR2 is SYDVKM. CDR3 length equals 14 residues.

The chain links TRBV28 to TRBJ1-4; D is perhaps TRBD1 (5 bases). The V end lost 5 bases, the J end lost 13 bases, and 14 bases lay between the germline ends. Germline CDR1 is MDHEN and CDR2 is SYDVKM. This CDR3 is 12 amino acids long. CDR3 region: CASSTPTRGLFF. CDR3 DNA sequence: TGTGCCAGCAGTACTCCGACAAGGGGACTGTTTTTT.

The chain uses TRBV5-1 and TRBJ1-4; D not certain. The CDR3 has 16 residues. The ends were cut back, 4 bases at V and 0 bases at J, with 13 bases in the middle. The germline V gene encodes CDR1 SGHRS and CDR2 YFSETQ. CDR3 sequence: CASSPGSGATNEKLFF. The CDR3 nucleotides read TGCGCCAGCAGCCCGGGGAGCGGGGCAACTAATGAAAAACTGTTTTTT.

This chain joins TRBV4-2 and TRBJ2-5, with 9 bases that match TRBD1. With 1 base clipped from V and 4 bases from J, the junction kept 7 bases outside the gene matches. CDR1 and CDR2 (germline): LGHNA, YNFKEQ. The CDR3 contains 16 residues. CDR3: CASSQGRGQGGETQYF. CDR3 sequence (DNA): TGTGCCAGCAGCCAAGGTCGGGGACAGGGTGGAGAGACCCAGTACTTC.

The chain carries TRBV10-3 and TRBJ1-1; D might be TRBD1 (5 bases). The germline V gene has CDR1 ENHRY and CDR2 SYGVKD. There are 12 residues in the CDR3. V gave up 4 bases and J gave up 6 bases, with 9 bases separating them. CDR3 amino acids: CAISGLGPEAFF. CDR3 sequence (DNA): TGTGCCATCAGTGGATTGGGGCCTGAAGCTTTCTTT.

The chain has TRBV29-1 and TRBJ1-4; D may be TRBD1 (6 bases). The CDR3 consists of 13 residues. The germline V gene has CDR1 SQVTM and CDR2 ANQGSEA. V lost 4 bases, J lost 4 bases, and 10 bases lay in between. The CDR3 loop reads CSVVGTNNEKLFF. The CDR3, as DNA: TGCAGCGTTGTTGGGACAAATAATGAAAAACTGTTTTTT.

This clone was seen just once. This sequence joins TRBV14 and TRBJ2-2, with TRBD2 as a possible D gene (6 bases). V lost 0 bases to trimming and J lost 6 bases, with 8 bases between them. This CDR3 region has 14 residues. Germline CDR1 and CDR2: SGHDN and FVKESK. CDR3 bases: TGTGCCAGCAGCCAAGAAAGGAGGGCCGGGGAGCTGTTTTTT. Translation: CASSQERRAGELFF. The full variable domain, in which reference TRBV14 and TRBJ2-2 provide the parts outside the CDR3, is EAGVTQFPSHSVIEKGQTVTLRCDPISGHDNLYWYRRVMGKEIKFLLHFVKESKQDESGMPNNRFLAERTGGTYSTLKVQPAELEDSGVYFCASSQERRAGELFFGEGSRLTVL.

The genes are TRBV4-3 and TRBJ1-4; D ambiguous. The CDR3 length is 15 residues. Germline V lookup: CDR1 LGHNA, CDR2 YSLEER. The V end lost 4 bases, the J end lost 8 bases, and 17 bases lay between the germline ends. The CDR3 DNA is TGCGCCAGCAGCCCCCGAGGCGTGGTTGAAGAAAAACTGTTTTTT. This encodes CASSPRGVVEEKLFF.

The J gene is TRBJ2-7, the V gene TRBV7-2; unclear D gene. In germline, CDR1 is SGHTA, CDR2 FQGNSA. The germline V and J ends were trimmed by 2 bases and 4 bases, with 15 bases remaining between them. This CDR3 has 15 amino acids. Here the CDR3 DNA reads TGTGCCAGCAGCTTAAGGCAGCTCGGGTCGTACGAGCAGTACTTC. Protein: CASSLRQLGSYEQYF.

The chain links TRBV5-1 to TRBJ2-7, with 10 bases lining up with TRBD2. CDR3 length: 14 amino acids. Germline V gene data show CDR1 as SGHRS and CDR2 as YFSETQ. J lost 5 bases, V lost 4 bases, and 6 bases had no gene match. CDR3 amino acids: CASSTGLAEHEQYF. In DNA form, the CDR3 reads TGCGCCAGCAGCACAGGACTAGCGGAACACGAGCAGTACTTC. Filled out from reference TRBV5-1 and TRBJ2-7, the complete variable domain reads KAGVTQTPRYLIKTRGQQVTLSCSPISGHRSVSWYQQTPGQGLQFLFEYFSETQRNKGNFPGRFSGRQFSNSRSEMNVSTLELGDSALYLCASSTGLAEHEQYFGPGTRLTVT.

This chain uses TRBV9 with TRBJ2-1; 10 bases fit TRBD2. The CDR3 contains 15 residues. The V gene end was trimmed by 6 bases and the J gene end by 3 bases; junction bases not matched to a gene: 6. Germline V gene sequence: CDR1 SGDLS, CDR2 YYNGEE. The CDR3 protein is CASTPAGGRYNEQFF. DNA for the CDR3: TGTGCCAGCACGCCAGCGGGAGGGCGCTACAATGAGCAGTTCTTC.

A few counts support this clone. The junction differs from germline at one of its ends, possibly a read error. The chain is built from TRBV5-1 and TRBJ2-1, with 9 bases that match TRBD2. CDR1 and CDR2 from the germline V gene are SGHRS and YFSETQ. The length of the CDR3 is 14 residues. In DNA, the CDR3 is TGCGCCAGCAGCTTGGAGCTAGCGGGGCCTATGGCCGTCTTC. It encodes CASSLELAGPMAVF.

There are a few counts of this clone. CDR3 nucleotides: TGTGCCAGCACCATACAGGATAGTTACGAGCAGTACTTC. It yields the protein CASTIQDSYEQYF. The V and J genes are TRBV28 and TRBJ2-7; possible D gene TRBD1, 5 bases. The V end was cut by 7 bases, the J end by 4 bases, with 14 bases between. The CDR3 contains 13 residues. The germline V gene has CDR1 MDHEN and CDR2 SYDVKM.

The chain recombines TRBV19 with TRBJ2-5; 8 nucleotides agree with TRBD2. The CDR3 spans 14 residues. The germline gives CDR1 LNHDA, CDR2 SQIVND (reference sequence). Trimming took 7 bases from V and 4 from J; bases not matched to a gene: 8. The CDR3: CASKRQRETETQYF. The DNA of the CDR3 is TGTGCCAGTAAGAGGCAGCGGGAGACAGAGACCCAGTACTTC.

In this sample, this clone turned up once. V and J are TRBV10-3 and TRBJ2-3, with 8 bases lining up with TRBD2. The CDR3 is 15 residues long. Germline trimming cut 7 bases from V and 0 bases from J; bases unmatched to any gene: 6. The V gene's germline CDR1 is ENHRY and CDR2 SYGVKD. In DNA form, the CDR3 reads TGTGCCATCAAGGCTCGACTAGCGAGCACAGATACGCAGTATTTT. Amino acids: CAIKARLASTDTQYF.

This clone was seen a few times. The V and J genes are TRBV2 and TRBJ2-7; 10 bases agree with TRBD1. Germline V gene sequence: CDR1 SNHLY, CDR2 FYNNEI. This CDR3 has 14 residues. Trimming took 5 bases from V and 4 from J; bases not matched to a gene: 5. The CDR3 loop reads CASSPDRGVYEQYF. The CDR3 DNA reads TGTGCCAGCAGTCCGGACAGGGGGGTGTACGAGCAGTACTTC.

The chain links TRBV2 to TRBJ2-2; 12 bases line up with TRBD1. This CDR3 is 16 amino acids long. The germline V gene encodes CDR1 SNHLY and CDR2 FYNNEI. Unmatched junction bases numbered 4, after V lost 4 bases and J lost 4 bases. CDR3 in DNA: TGTGCCAGCAGTGGGGACAGGGGGCGACCCACCGGGGAGCTGTTTTTT. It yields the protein CASSGDRGRPTGELFF.

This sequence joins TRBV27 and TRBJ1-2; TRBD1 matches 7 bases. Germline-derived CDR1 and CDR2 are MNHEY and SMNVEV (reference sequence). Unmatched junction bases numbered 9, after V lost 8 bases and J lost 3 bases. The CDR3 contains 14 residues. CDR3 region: CASGLTGAHYGYTF. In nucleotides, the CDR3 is TGTGCCAGCGGGCTAACAGGGGCGCACTATGGCTACACCTTC.

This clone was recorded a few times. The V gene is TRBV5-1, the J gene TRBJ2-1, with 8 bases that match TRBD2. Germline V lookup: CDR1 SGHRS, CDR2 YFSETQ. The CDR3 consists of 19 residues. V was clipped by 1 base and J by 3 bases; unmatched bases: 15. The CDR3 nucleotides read TGCGCCAGCAGCTTGAGGGGGACGAGAGCGGGAGTAGGCTACAATGAGCAGTTCTTC. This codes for CASSLRGTRAGVGYNEQFF.